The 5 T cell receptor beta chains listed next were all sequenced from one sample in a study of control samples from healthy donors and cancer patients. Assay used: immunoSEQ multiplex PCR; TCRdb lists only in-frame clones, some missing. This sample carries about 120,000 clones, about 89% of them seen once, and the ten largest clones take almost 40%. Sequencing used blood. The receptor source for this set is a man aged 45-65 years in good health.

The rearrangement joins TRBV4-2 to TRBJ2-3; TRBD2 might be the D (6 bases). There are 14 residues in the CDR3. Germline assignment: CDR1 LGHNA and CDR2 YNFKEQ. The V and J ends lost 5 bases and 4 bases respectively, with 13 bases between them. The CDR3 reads CASSEQREADTQYF. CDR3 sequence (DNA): TGTGCCAGCAGCGAGCAAAGGGAGGCAGATACGCAGTATTTT.

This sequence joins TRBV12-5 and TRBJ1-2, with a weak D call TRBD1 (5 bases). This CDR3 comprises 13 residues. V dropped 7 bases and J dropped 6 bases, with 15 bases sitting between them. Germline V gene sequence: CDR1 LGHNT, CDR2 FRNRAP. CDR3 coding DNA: TGTGCTAGTGCCCGAAACCGAGGGGATGGCTACACCTTC. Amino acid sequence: CASARNRGDGYTF.

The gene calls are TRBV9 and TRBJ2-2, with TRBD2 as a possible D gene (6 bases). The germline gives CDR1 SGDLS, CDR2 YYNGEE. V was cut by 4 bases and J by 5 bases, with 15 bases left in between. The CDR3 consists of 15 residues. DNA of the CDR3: TGTGCCAGCAGCCTGGGGACTGGGGGAACCGGGGAGCTGTTTTTT. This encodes CASSLGTGGTGELFF.

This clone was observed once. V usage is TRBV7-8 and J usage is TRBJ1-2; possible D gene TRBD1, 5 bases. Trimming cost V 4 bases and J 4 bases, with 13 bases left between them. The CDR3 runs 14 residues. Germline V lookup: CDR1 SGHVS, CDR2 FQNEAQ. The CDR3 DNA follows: TGTGCCAGCAGCTCCTTAGAGGGGTCCTATGGCTACACCTTC. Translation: CASSSLEGSYGYTF.

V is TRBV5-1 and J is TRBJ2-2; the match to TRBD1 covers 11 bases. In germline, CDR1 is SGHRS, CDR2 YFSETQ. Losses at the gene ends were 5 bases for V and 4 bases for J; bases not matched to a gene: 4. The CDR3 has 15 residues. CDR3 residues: CASRSGTGGTGELFF. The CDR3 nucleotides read TGCGCCAGCAGATCCGGGACAGGGGGCACCGGGGAGCTGTTTTTT.